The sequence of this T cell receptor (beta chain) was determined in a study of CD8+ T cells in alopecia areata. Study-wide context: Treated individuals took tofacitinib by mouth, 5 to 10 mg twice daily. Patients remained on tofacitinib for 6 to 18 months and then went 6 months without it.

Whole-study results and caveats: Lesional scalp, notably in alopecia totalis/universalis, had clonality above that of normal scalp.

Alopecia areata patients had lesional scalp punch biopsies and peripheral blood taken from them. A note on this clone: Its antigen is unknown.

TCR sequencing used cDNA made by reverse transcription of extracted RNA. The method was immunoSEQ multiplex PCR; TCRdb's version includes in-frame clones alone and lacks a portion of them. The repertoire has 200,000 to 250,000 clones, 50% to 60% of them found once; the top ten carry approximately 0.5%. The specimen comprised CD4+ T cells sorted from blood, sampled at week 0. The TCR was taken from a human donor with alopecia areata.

Here the CDR3 reads CASSLGFTYNSPLHF. In DNA form, the CDR3 reads TGTGCCAGCAGCTTAGGGTTCACCTATAATTCACCCCTCCACTTT. The rearrangement joins TRBV7-2 to TRBJ1-6; D gene ambiguous. This CDR3 has 15 amino acids. V was clipped by 1 base and J by 2 bases, with 6 bases between them. The germline CDR1 and CDR2 sequences are SGHTA and FQGNSA.